The next 30 T cell receptor beta chains were all read from a single sample in a study of T cell responses to AZD1222 COVID-19 vaccine (dated by TCRdb to 2020 to 2023). Library preparation employed the immunoSEQ multiplex PCR assay. Held by TCRdb, this immuneACCESS table contains in-frame sequences only and omits some clones. Under half of the omission traces to an unresolved V gene where checked; the cause of the rest is unknown. The sample has just under 150,000 clones on record, 70% to 90% of them singletons. About 5% of the sample is taken by the ten largest. Sample time point, as interpreted from the label and publication: about 28 days (+/-7) after the second vaccine dose. This sample's treatment or condition label indicates: meningococcal conjugate vaccine given as trial control. The sample was peripheral blood, taken 28 days after the second dose of the MenACWY control vaccine. These receptors were collected from an adult who received the MenACWY meningococcal vaccine as a control.

In this sample, this clone turned up a few times. The rearrangement uses TRBV24-1 and TRBJ2-5; D not certain. Germline CDR1 is KGHDR and CDR2 is SFDVKD. CDR3 size: 11 residues. V lost 9 bases, J lost 0 bases, and 4 bases lay in between. This chain's CDR3 is CATANQETQYF. The CDR3 DNA sequence: TGTGCCACCGCTAACCAAGAGACCCAGTACTTC.

CDR3 nucleotide sequence: TGTGCCAGTAGGAGAACAGGGGTCAATGAGCAGTTCTTC. It yields the protein CASRRTGVNEQFF. The J gene is TRBJ2-1, the V gene TRBV19, with TRBD1 identical over 7 bases. J lost 6 bases, V lost 6 bases, and 5 bases had no gene match. CDR3 length: 13 amino acids. Per germline, CDR1 LNHDA and CDR2 SQIVND (reference sequence).

The J gene is TRBJ2-7, the V gene TRBV11-2; 9 positions agree with TRBD2. CDR3 length equals 14 residues. Trimming removed 5 bases from V and 3 bases from J; junction bases left unmatched: 5. CDR1 is SGHAT, CDR2 FQNNGV, per germline. This chain's CDR3 is CASSLGTSFYEQYF. The CDR3, as DNA: TGTGCCAGCAGCCTCGGGACTAGCTTCTACGAGCAGTACTTC.

V usage is TRBV7-2 and J usage is TRBJ2-2; no firm D call. The germline V gene encodes CDR1 SGHTA and CDR2 FQGNSA. This CDR3 is built from 14 residues. Deletions cut 2 bases from V and 6 bases from J, with 10 bases between. CDR3 region: CASSLTSPPGELFF. The CDR3 nucleotides read TGTGCCAGCAGCTTAACTTCCCCACCCGGGGAGCTGTTTTTT.

The chain has TRBV7-8 and TRBJ2-2; the D gene is possibly TRBD1 (5 bases). The CDR3 spans 16 residues. Trimming pared 7 bases from V and 6 bases from J, leaving 21 bases between. Germline V lookup: CDR1 SGHVS, CDR2 FQNEAQ. The CDR3 loop is CASTHLGVSLSGELFF. The CDR3 DNA reads TGTGCCAGCACCCACCTAGGGGTTTCTTTATCCGGGGAGCTGTTTTTT.

The chain joins TRBV5-5 to TRBJ1-1, with D uncertain. V dropped 4 bases and J dropped 1 base, with 11 bases sitting between them. The length of the CDR3 is 14 residues. The germline V gene has CDR1 SGHKS and CDR2 YYEKEE (reference sequence). CDR3 DNA sequence: TGTGCCAGCAGCCCGGGCGCTGGGAACACTGAAGCTTTCTTT. As protein: CASSPGAGNTEAFF.

On this clone itself: The sample carries other DNA sequences with the same CDR3. This chain connects TRBV9 to TRBJ1-5, with 8 bases that match TRBD1. Germline CDR1 is SGDLS and CDR2 is YYNGEE. CDR3 length: 15 residues. Trimming cost V 0 bases and J 1 base; bases outside gene matches: 0. Written as DNA, the CDR3 is TGTGCCAGCAGCGTAGGACAGGGGAGCAATCAGCCCCAGCATTTT. It is translated as CASSVGQGSNQPQHF.

The rearrangement links TRBV4-3 to TRBJ2-1; possibly TRBD1 for D (5 bases). V lost 0 bases to trimming and J lost 8 bases, with 11 bases between them. CDR3 length: 14 residues. Germline loops: CDR1 LGHNA, CDR2 YSLEER. In DNA form, the CDR3 reads TGCGCCAGCAGCCAAGAGGGGCTGTCCCATGAGCAGTTCTTC. Its protein product is CASSQEGLSHEQFF.

The chain combines TRBV18 with TRBJ1-1, with D possibly TRBD1 on 5 matching bases. V lost 3 bases to trimming and J lost 1 base, with 6 bases between them. The V gene's germline CDR1 is KGHSH and CDR2 LQKENI. There are 13 residues in the CDR3. The CDR3 loop reads CASSPGQNTEAFF. For the CDR3, the DNA is TGTGCCAGCTCACCTGGACAGAACACTGAAGCTTTCTTT.

The table lists this clone with a few counts. This chain connects TRBV5-1 to TRBJ2-1, with TRBD2 matching over 8 bases. Germline CDR1 reads SGHRS; CDR2 reads YFSETQ. The CDR3 spans 13 residues. V was clipped by 6 bases and J by 9 bases; unmatched bases: 8. CDR3 protein: CASNPAGEGEQFF. In DNA form, the CDR3 reads TGCGCCAGCAATCCAGCGGGAGAGGGTGAGCAGTTCTTC.

The gene calls are TRBV11-2 and TRBJ2-7; 7 nucleotides agree with TRBD1. J was trimmed by 6 bases and V by 4 bases; bases with no gene match: 6. Germline assignment: CDR1 SGHAT and CDR2 FQNNGV. The CDR3 is 13 amino acids. As DNA, the CDR3 is TGTGCCAGCAGCTGGGTACAGGGGACCGAGCAGTACTTC. Encoded protein: CASSWVQGTEQYF.

V is TRBV18 and J is TRBJ2-7; no definite D call. Germline values: CDR1 KGHSH, CDR2 LQKENI. CDR3 size: 12 residues. The germline V and J ends were trimmed by 3 bases and 6 bases, with 9 bases remaining between them. The DNA of the CDR3 is TGTGCCAGCTCACCTGGGTGGCTCGAGCAGTACTTC. It encodes CASSPGWLEQYF.

The chain is built from TRBV7-9 and TRBJ2-5; 9 nucleotides align to TRBD1. The V gene end was trimmed by 8 bases and the J gene end by 4 bases; junction bases not matched to a gene: 2. Germline CDR1 is SEHNR and CDR2 is FQNEAQ (reference sequence). This CDR3 contains 12 residues. CDR3 in amino acids: CASETGGETQYF. For the CDR3, the DNA is TGTGCCAGCGAGACAGGGGGAGAGACCCAGTACTTC.

J is TRBJ2-2 and V is TRBV7-2; the match to TRBD2 covers 8 bases. This CDR3 comprises 15 residues. Trimming took 8 bases from V and 6 from J; bases not matched to a gene: 11. Germline V gene data show CDR1 as SGHTA and CDR2 as FQGNSA. CDR3 sequence (DNA): TGTGCCAGCGGGACTAGGGGGAGTAGAGCCGGGGAGCTGTTTTTT. Residues: CASGTRGSRAGELFF.

The rearrangement uses TRBV3-1 (or the pseudogene TRBV3-2) and TRBJ2-2, with 9 bases matching TRBD2. The CDR3 loop spans 19 amino acids. The junction had 9 bases not matched to a gene; V was cut back by 1 base and J by 0 bases. Germline CDR1 reads LGHDT; CDR2 reads YNNKEL (reference sequence). CDR3 protein: CASSQVGGSGRSNTGELFF. The CDR3 coding sequence is TGTGCCAGCAGCCAAGTGGGGGGGAGCGGGAGGTCGAACACCGGGGAGCTGTTTTTT.

The CDR3 loop reads CASSFSPLTESSGNTIYF. The CDR3 region has the DNA TGTGCCAGCAGTTTTTCCCCTCTGACGGAAAGCTCTGGAAACACCATATATTTT. This chain joins TRBV7-2 and TRBJ1-3; no clear D. CDR3 size: 18 residues. Germline V lookup: CDR1 SGHTA, CDR2 FQGNSA. V gave up 6 bases and J gave up 0 bases, with 21 bases separating them.

This clone was counted a single time. The chain uses TRBV28 and TRBJ2-7; perhaps TRBD2 as D (6 bases). The V end lost 7 bases, the J end lost 1 base, and 14 bases lay between the germline ends. The CDR3 sequence is 14 residues long. Germline values: CDR1 MDHEN, CDR2 SYDVKM. The CDR3 loop reads CASTMGGTSYEQYF. CDR3 coding DNA: TGTGCCAGCACAATGGGGGGTACTTCCTACGAGCAGTACTTC.

Notes on this clone: Other nucleotide sequences from this sample produce the same CDR3. The rearrangement joins TRBV5-1 to TRBJ2-3; D possibly corresponds to TRBD2 (6 bases). In germline, CDR1 is SGHRS, CDR2 YFSETQ. The length of the CDR3 is 16 residues. Trimming removed 0 bases from V and 1 base from J, with 12 bases in between. The CDR3 region has the DNA TGCGCCAGCAGCTTGGCCGGGGGAGGAGGCACAGATACGCAGTATTTT. It specifies CASSLAGGGGTDTQYF.

V is TRBV14 and J is TRBJ1-2, with D tentatively TRBD1 (6 bases). There are 14 residues in the CDR3. V was clipped by 4 bases and J by 2 bases, with 11 bases between them. Per the germline V gene, CDR1 is SGHDN and CDR2 is FVKESK. CDR3 region: CASSRTGQNYGYTF. CDR3 nucleotides: TGTGCCAGCAGCCGTACAGGACAGAACTATGGCTACACCTTC.

CDR3 coding DNA: TGTGCCAGCAGCGCCGGGGGGTATGATGAAAAACTGTTTTTT. Translated, it gives CASSAGGYDEKLFF. The gene calls are TRBV5-4 and TRBJ1-4, with a possible D match to TRBD1 (5 bases). This CDR3 spans 14 amino acids. In germline, CDR1 is SGHNT, CDR2 YYREEE (reference sequence). Trimming took off 4 bases at V and 6 bases at J, with 13 bases between the two ends.

This clone was observed a few times. V and J are TRBV19 and TRBJ1-2; possibly TRBD1 for D (5 bases). The length of the CDR3 is 14 residues. CDR1 LNHDA and CDR2 SQIVND come from the germline V gene (reference sequence). Deletions cut 2 bases from V and 4 bases from J, with 11 bases between. The CDR3 DNA reads as TGTGCCAGTAGTATAATCACAGGAACCTATGGCTACACCTTC. Its protein is CASSIITGTYGYTF.

The rearrangement links TRBV11-3 to TRBJ1-2; D is perhaps TRBD1 (6 bases). This CDR3 spans 16 amino acids. Germline assignment: CDR1 SGHNT and CDR2 YENEEA. V lost 2 bases and J 6 bases, leaving 19 bases between the germline ends. The CDR3 DNA reads TGTGCCAGCAGCTTACGGGCTTCGGGGGGCGCCGATGGCTACACCTTC. Protein product: CASSLRASGGADGYTF.

The genes are TRBV2 and TRBJ1-6; tentatively, D is TRBD1 (6 bases). CDR3 size: 13 residues. Germline V CDR1 and CDR2: SNHLY, FYNNEI. Trimming left V 6 bases short and J 7 bases short, with 10 bases between. CDR3 protein: CASSGQLNSPLHF. The CDR3 DNA sequence: TGTGCCAGCAGCGGACAGTTAAATTCACCCCTCCACTTT.

V and J are TRBV3-1 (or the pseudogene TRBV3-2) and TRBJ2-7; 9 bases line up with TRBD1. The germline V gene encodes CDR1 LGHDT and CDR2 YNNKEL (reference sequence). The CDR3 is 13 residues long. Germline trimming cut 0 bases from V and 8 bases from J; bases unmatched to any gene: 2. The CDR3 loop is CASSQEDRGKQYF. In DNA, the CDR3 is TGTGCCAGCAGCCAAGAAGACAGGGGGAAGCAGTACTTC.

The chain recombines TRBV27 with TRBJ2-7; TRBD1 aligns across 7 bases. The junction had 10 bases not matched to a gene; V was cut back by 6 bases and J by 5 bases. The V gene's germline CDR1 is MNHEY and CDR2 SMNVEV (reference sequence). The CDR3 length is 14 residues. In nucleotides, the CDR3 is TGTGCCAGCAGGATGGGACAGACTGGGAACGAGCAGTACTTC. It specifies CASRMGQTGNEQYF.

This chain links TRBV5-1 with TRBJ1-2; 9 bases are shared with TRBD1. The V gene's germline CDR1 is SGHRS and CDR2 YFSETQ. This CDR3 region has 14 residues. The J segment lost 4 bases and the V segment lost 3 bases, leaving 4 bases of the junction unmatched. The CDR3 DNA reads as TGCGCCAGCAGCTCACAGGGGGCGAGCTATGGCTACACCTTC. Protein: CASSSQGASYGYTF.

The chain employs TRBV4-3 and TRBJ2-3, with D tentatively TRBD2 (6 bases). The CDR3 runs to 14 residues. Germline CDR1 is LGHNA and CDR2 is YSLEER. Trimming left V 3 bases short and J 1 base short, with 8 bases between. The CDR3 spells CASSQSSGTDTQYF. In nucleotides, the CDR3 is TGCGCCAGCAGCCAGTCTAGCGGCACAGATACGCAGTATTTT.

This chain uses TRBV10-3 with TRBJ2-5; 10 bases agree with TRBD2. Looked up from germline, CDR1 is ENHRY and CDR2 is SYGVKD. The CDR3 spans 19 residues. J lost 4 bases, V lost 0 bases, and 14 bases had no gene match. The CDR3 sequence: CAISESFGLAGEMIETQYF. The CDR3 DNA reads as TGTGCCATCAGTGAGTCGTTTGGGCTAGCGGGAGAAATGATAGAGACCCAGTACTTC.

The genes are TRBV7-3 and TRBJ1-2; D remains unclear. CDR1 is SGHTA and CDR2 is FQGTGA in the germline V gene. The CDR3 length is 13 residues. Between the trimmed V and J ends, which lost 2 bases and 2 bases, there was a span of 6 bases. CDR3 coding DNA: TGTGCCAGCAGCTTAGGAGAAAACTATGGCTACACCTTC. Its translation: CASSLGENYGYTF.

The V gene is TRBV6-5, the J gene TRBJ1-3, with D possibly matching TRBD1 (5 bases). From germline, CDR1 is MNHEY and CDR2 SVGAGI. V dropped 5 bases and J dropped 9 bases, with 14 bases sitting between them. The CDR3 is 13 amino acids. The CDR3 bases are TGTGCCAGCAGTCTAGAGACGAGGGGCACCATATATTTT. Protein product: CASSLETRGTIYF.